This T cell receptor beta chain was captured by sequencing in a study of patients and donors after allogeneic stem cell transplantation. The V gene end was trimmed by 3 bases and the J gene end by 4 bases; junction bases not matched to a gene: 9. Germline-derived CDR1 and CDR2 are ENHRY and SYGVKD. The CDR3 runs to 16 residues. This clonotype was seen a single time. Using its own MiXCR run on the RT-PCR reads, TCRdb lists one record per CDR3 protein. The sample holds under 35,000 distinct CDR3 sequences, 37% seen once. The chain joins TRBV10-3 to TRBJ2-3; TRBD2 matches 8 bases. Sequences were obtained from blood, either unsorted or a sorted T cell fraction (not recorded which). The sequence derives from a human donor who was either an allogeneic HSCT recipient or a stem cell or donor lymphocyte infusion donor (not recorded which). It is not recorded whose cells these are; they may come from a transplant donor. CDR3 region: CAISELRGGSPDTQYF. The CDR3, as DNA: TGTGCCATCAGTGAACTCCGGGGGGGCAGCCCAGATACGCAGTATTTT.